A selection of T cell receptor beta chains follows, all from one sample in a study of post-analysis software for immune sequencing data. Each CDR3 protein gets one entry after TCRdb re-called the PCR reads with MiXCR. The data contain some 450,000 distinct CDR3 sequences, around 40% of them singletons. The sample comprised blood. The receptor set was obtained from a girl between 5 and 17 years old with multiple sclerosis. The CDR3 runs from the conserved cysteine through the conserved F or W. Each record gives: V gene, D gene, clone size, J gene, CDR3 protein. The D gene is left open where the match is weak. Clone size is not always given. Where it is, it says once, few, many or a class for expanded clones.

TRBV15	-	-	TRBJ2-7	CATSRDMAGSGEQYF
TRBV5-5	-	-	TRBJ2-7	CASGDDRAKRNEQYF
TRBV4-3	-	-	TRBJ2-1	CASSQEGGGVGEQFF
TRBV27	-	few	TRBJ2-6	CASPFNSGANVLTF
TRBV6-5	-	few	-	CASSYSSMAYEQYF
TRBV20-1	-	-	TRBJ2-1	CSARDGLAPSSYNEQFF
TRBV6-2/TRBV6-3	TRBD1	-	TRBJ2-7	CASSWRQGGQYF
TRBV7-2	-	-	TRBJ2-5	CASSLRWGLAQETQYF
TRBV7-9	TRBD1	-	TRBJ2-5	CASSVDRGQQYF
TRBV15	-	-	TRBJ2-1	CATSRVGGYNEQFF